Each of the 14 T cell receptor beta chains below was sequenced from the same sample in a study of beta chain features in type 1 diabetes. Findings and limits, study-wide: Moderate but significant shortening of TCRB CDR3s was recorded in all four CD4+ subsets from Type 1 diabetes patients.

No antigen has been assigned to these receptors. Investigators reverse transcribed all isolated RNA, so they sequenced expressed TCRB transcripts. Repertoires were generated with immunoSEQ multiplex PCR, while TCRdb's copy carries only in-frame clones and drops some. This table has more than 100,000 clones, about a sixth appearing once. The source material was central memory CD4+ T cells from blood. Receptors originate from a man aged 30-40 years with type 1 diabetes.

This chain links TRBV7-9 with TRBJ1-1; possibly TRBD1 for D (6 bases). V was shortened by 1 base and J by 6 bases, with 9 bases between the two germline ends. In germline, CDR1 is SEHNR, CDR2 FQNEAQ (reference sequence). This CDR3 is built from 13 residues. The CDR3 region is CASSLGQVPEAFF. CDR3 bases: TGTGCCAGCAGCTTAGGACAGGTCCCTGAAGCTTTCTTT.

This clone has just a few counts. This CDR3 reads CASSEWGQAAKNIQYF. Written as DNA, the CDR3 is TGTGCCAGCAGTGAATGGGGACAGGCAGCCAAAAACATTCAGTACTTC. V gene TRBV6-1 combines with J gene TRBJ2-4; 8 bases agree with TRBD1. Trimming cost V 2 bases and J 0 bases; bases outside gene matches: 3. The CDR3 runs to 16 residues. CDR1 and CDR2 (germline): MNHNS, SASEGT.

This clone occurred a few times. The rearrangement joins TRBV7-9 to TRBJ2-3, with D perhaps matching TRBD2 (6 bases). Per the germline V gene, CDR1 is SEHNR and CDR2 is FQNEAQ (reference sequence). The CDR3 consists of 14 residues. The germline V and J ends were trimmed by 3 bases and 6 bases, with 13 bases remaining between them. In nucleotides, the CDR3 is TGTGCCAGCAGCTTCGGGACTGCCGGGGATACGCAGTATTTT. Protein sequence: CASSFGTAGDTQYF.

The rearrangement uses TRBV4-2 and TRBJ2-1, with a weak D call TRBD2 (5 bases). The CDR3 sequence is 16 residues long. The germline V and J ends were trimmed by 0 bases and 5 bases, with 14 bases remaining between them. CDR1 is LGHNA and CDR2 is YNFKEQ in the germline V gene. The CDR3 is CASSQESRVGHNEQFF. CDR3 DNA sequence: TGTGCCAGCAGCCAAGAATCGCGGGTAGGACACAATGAGCAGTTCTTC.

V and J are TRBV4-3 and TRBJ1-2; no reliable D call. Germline CDR1 reads LGHNA; CDR2 reads YSLEER. The V end lost 0 bases, the J end lost 2 bases, and 10 bases lay between the germline ends. The CDR3 runs 15 residues. The CDR3 sequence: CASSQEIGSNYGYTF. Written as DNA, the CDR3 is TGCGCCAGCAGCCAAGAAATTGGCAGCAACTATGGCTACACCTTC.

With respect to this clone: No conserved phenylalanine or tryptophan is present at the end of the CDR3, so a read error is the likely explanation. The chain employs TRBV9 and TRBJ2-3; D remains unclear. Per the germline V gene, CDR1 is SGDLS and CDR2 is YYNGEE. The germline V and J ends were trimmed by 0 bases and 2 bases, with 7 bases remaining between them. CDR3 length equals 14 residues. The CDR3 DNA sequence: TGTGCCAGCAGCGTAGATGTCTACACAGATACGCAGTATCTT. Its translation: CASSVDVYTDTQYL.

V gene TRBV4-2 combines with J gene TRBJ1-1; perhaps TRBD1 as D (5 bases). Germline values: CDR1 LGHNA, CDR2 YNFKEQ. CDR3 length: 14 amino acids. With 1 base removed from V and 0 bases from J, the gap between germline ends came to 6 bases. CDR3 coding DNA: TGTGCCAGCAGCCAAGCAGGGATGAACACTGAAGCTTTCTTT. This gives the protein CASSQAGMNTEAFF.

This clone was seen ten or more times. This chain connects TRBV2 to TRBJ1-4; D gene unclear. The germline gives CDR1 SNHLY, CDR2 FYNNEI. V was pared by 3 bases and J by 3 bases, with 8 bases between. The CDR3 covers 14 residues. CDR3 sequence reads: CASSDGQSNEKLFF. The CDR3 DNA is TGTGCCAGCAGTGACGGCCAGTCTAATGAAAAACTGTTTTTT. Combining the CDR3 with reference TRBV2 and TRBJ1-4 gives the whole variable domain EPEVTQTPSHQVTQMGQEVILRCVPISNHLYFYWYRQILGQKVEFLVSFYNNEISEKSEIFDDQFSVERPDGSNFTLKIRSTKLEDSAMYFCASSDGQSNEKLFFGSGTQLSVL.

This clone has more than one count but fewer than ten. The chain carries TRBV4-3 and TRBJ2-1; possible D gene TRBD2, 5 bases. The V gene lost 0 bases and the J gene lost 12 bases, with 15 bases spanning the gap. Germline CDR1 is LGHNA and CDR2 is YSLEER. The CDR3 extends over 14 amino acids. This chain's CDR3 is CASSQEIARGGQFF. CDR3 sequence (DNA): TGCGCCAGCAGCCAAGAGATCGCGAGAGGAGGGCAGTTCTTC.

The chain joins TRBV4-2 to TRBJ1-4; perhaps TRBD1 as D (6 bases). The V gene's germline CDR1 is LGHNA and CDR2 YNFKEQ. V shed 1 base and J shed 3 bases, with 15 bases lying between them. This CDR3 region has 17 residues. The CDR3 DNA reads TGTGCCAGCAGCCAAGGGGATACAGGGCAGTCTAATGAAAAACTGTTTTTT. It encodes CASSQGDTGQSNEKLFF.

This clone has a handful of counts. The V and J genes are TRBV6-1 and TRBJ2-7; 12 bases align to TRBD2. The germline gives CDR1 MNHNS, CDR2 SASEGT. Losses at the gene ends were 4 bases for V and 6 bases for J; bases not matched to a gene: 7. The CDR3 length is 15 residues. CDR3 nucleotides: TGTGCCAGCAGTGTGGTACTAGCGGGGGGTTTCGAGCAGTACTTC. Translating gives CASSVVLAGGFEQYF.

This clone turned up a few times. The CDR3 loop reads CASGRESRADTQYF. CDR3 nucleotide sequence: TGTGCCAGCGGCCGGGAGTCGAGGGCAGATACGCAGTATTTT. The chain joins TRBV2 to TRBJ2-3, with D perhaps matching TRBD2 (6 bases). V dropped 8 bases and J dropped 4 bases, with 16 bases sitting between them. This CDR3 region has 14 residues. Germline V CDR1 and CDR2: SNHLY, FYNNEI. Full variable domain (rest looked up from reference TRBV2 and TRBJ2-3): EPEVTQTPSHQVTQMGQEVILRCVPISNHLYFYWYRQILGQKVEFLVSFYNNEISEKSEIFDDQFSVERPDGSNFTLKIRSTKLEDSAMYFCASGRESRADTQYFGPGTRLTVL.

DNA for the CDR3: TGTGCCAGCAGCCCTAGCGGGGTACATGAGCAGTACTTC. Its translation is CASSPSGVHEQYF. V usage is TRBV7-2 and J usage is TRBJ2-7; 9 bases map to TRBD2. J gave up 7 bases and V 5 bases, and 6 bases lay outside the gene matches. The CDR3 has 13 amino acids. Germline loops: CDR1 SGHTA, CDR2 FQGNSA.

This chain connects TRBV5-1 to TRBJ2-3; 7 bases agree with TRBD1. The CDR3 contains 14 residues. J gave up 4 bases and V 4 bases, and 6 bases lay outside the gene matches. Germline lookup yields CDR1 SGHRS and CDR2 YFSETQ. CDR3 in amino acids: CASSLGQEADTQYF. CDR3 coding DNA: TGCGCCAGCAGCCTTGGACAGGAGGCAGATACGCAGTATTTT.